The 19 T cell receptor beta chains below all came from one sample that was sequenced in a study of blood T cell repertoires in COVID-19. The table came from immunoSEQ multiplex PCR; TCRdb's copy has only in-frame clones and leaves some out. The data hold roughly 340,000 clones, with approximately 92% observed a single time. The material sequenced was PBMCs or T cells enriched from blood (not recorded which). These receptors were taken from a man younger than 35 who had recovered from COVID-19.

This chain uses TRBV11-2 with TRBJ2-1; D unclear. The germline gives CDR1 SGHAT, CDR2 FQNNGV. V was cut by 1 base and J by 3 bases, with 10 bases left in between. This CDR3 has 15 amino acids. The CDR3 reads CASSLGASNYNEQFF. CDR3 sequence (DNA): TGTGCCAGCAGCTTAGGGGCCAGCAACTACAATGAGCAGTTCTTC.

A few counts support this clone. The rearrangement links TRBV18 to TRBJ2-5; 7 nucleotides align to TRBD1. The CDR3 is 14 residues long. Germline assignment: CDR1 KGHSH and CDR2 LQKENI. Losses at the gene ends were 6 bases for V and 9 bases for J; bases not matched to a gene: 13. The DNA for the CDR3 is TGTGCCAGCTCCCAAGGGGACAGTGGAAGACCCCAGTACTTC. This sequence encodes CASSQGDSGRPQYF.

This rearrangement joins TRBV4-1 to TRBJ1-3; 7 nucleotides agree with TRBD1. Looked up from germline, CDR1 is MGHRA and CDR2 is YSYEKL. The V gene end was trimmed by 0 bases and the J gene end by 6 bases; junction bases not matched to a gene: 11. This CDR3 spans 17 amino acids. CDR3 DNA: TGCGCCAGCAGCCAAGATTCAGGGACAGCGGAATTAAACACCATATATTTT. It is translated as CASSQDSGTAELNTIYF.

The chain has TRBV28 and TRBJ1-5; 7 bases fit TRBD1. Germline CDR1 is MDHEN and CDR2 is SYDVKM. V was pared by 7 bases and J by 1 base, with 4 bases of the junction left unmatched. The CDR3 consists of 14 residues. CDR3 DNA: TGTGCCAGCACTGGAGGGGGCAGCAATCAGCCCCAGCATTTT. Its protein is CASTGGGSNQPQHF.

This clone was seen just once. The sample holds other DNA sequences that translate to the same CDR3. V is TRBV5-1 and J is TRBJ2-1; 10 positions agree with TRBD2. The CDR3 contains 15 residues. Trimming took 2 bases from V and 7 from J; bases not matched to a gene: 6. Germline values: CDR1 SGHRS, CDR2 YFSETQ. The CDR3 DNA reads as TGCGCCAGCAGCTTAGCGGGAGGGCCTGGGAATGAGCAGTTCTTC. Translated, it gives CASSLAGGPGNEQFF.

The V call is TRBV4-2, the J call TRBJ2-3; 9 bases map to TRBD2. CDR1 is LGHNA and CDR2 is YNFKEQ in the germline V gene. The CDR3 runs to 16 residues. After removal of 4 bases from V and 6 bases from J, the junction contained 11 bases not matched to a gene. The CDR3 DNA reads TGTGCCAGCAGCCCCCTGGGCGGGGGGGCGGGTGATACGCAGTATTTT. Translation: CASSPLGGGAGDTQYF.

The V gene is TRBV6-5, the J gene TRBJ1-1, with D hard to call. Looked up from germline, CDR1 is MNHEY and CDR2 is SVGAGI. Trimming took off 4 bases at V and 4 bases at J, with 10 bases between the two ends. The CDR3 extends over 13 amino acids. CDR3 DNA sequence: TGTGCCAGCAGTTCCCTCAGAGGCACTGAAGCTTTCTTT. This translates into CASSSLRGTEAFF.

The rearrangement joins TRBV24-1 to TRBJ1-2, with D perhaps matching TRBD1 (6 bases). CDR1 and CDR2 from the germline V gene are KGHDR and SFDVKD. This CDR3 is built from 13 residues. Trimming shortened V by 5 bases and J by 6 bases, and 12 bases separated the two germline ends. CDR3 protein: CATSARQAHGYTF. The CDR3 DNA sequence: TGTGCCACCAGTGCCAGACAGGCCCATGGCTACACCTTC.

The V gene is TRBV5-4, the J gene TRBJ2-3, with 7 bases fitting TRBD1. The CDR3 consists of 15 residues. V trimming: 3 bases; J trimming: 0 bases; junction bases outside the gene matches: 4. In germline, CDR1 is SGHNT, CDR2 YYREEE (reference sequence). The CDR3 spells CASSWGQRSTDTQYF. CDR3 bases: TGTGCCAGCAGCTGGGGACAGCGGAGCACAGATACGCAGTATTTT.

This clone turned up a few times. The chain links TRBV4-1 to TRBJ1-1; TRBD1 aligns across 8 bases. V was clipped by 2 bases and J by 10 bases; unmatched bases: 9. There are 14 residues in the CDR3. The germline CDR1 and CDR2 sequences are MGHRA and YSYEKL. The CDR3: CASSQPDREVSAFF. The CDR3 DNA sequence: TGCGCCAGCAGCCAACCGGACAGGGAGGTATCAGCTTTCTTT.

The rearrangement joins TRBV27 to TRBJ2-7; 10 bases agree with TRBD2. This CDR3 is built from 15 residues. V was pared by 4 bases and J by 4 bases, with 7 bases of the junction left unmatched. Germline CDR1 MNHEY, CDR2 SMNVEV (reference sequence). The CDR3 nucleotides read TGTGCCAGCAGTTCGCCCCTAGCGGGAGTATACGAGCAGTACTTC. Its translation: CASSSPLAGVYEQYF.

The J gene is TRBJ2-7, the V gene TRBV4-1; D possibly corresponds to TRBD2 (5 bases). The CDR3 covers 16 residues. The V gene's germline CDR1 is MGHRA and CDR2 YSYEKL. The V gene lost 4 bases and the J gene lost 6 bases, with 22 bases spanning the gap. CDR3 DNA sequence: TGCGCCAGCAGCCCAGAGGAAGCGGCCCCTGGAGCCGAGCAGTACTTC. The encoded protein is CASSPEEAAPGAEQYF.

The chain recombines TRBV6-5 with TRBJ1-5, with a tentative D call TRBD1 (6 bases). The V end was cut by 6 bases, the J end by 0 bases, with 9 bases between. The CDR3 consists of 14 residues. Germline V lookup: CDR1 MNHEY, CDR2 SVGAGI. CDR3: CASRTGSSNQPQHF. CDR3 bases: TGTGCCAGCAGAACAGGGTCTAGCAATCAGCCCCAGCATTTT.

V is TRBV5-1 and J is TRBJ1-1; TRBD1 is a possible D gene (6 bases). Germline V lookup: CDR1 SGHRS, CDR2 YFSETQ. The CDR3 sequence is 13 residues long. V was clipped by 3 bases and J by 4 bases, with 10 bases between them. CDR3 in amino acids: CASSYRVRTEAFF. As DNA, the CDR3 is TGCGCCAGCAGCTACAGGGTTCGCACTGAAGCTTTCTTT.

V is TRBV4-1 and J is TRBJ1-2; no clear D gene. The CDR3 has 16 amino acids. Germline V gene lookup returns CDR1 MGHRA and CDR2 YSYEKL. The ends were cut back, 2 bases at V and 1 base at J, with 14 bases in the middle. The CDR3 nucleotides read TGCGCCAGCAGCCAAAAGACGGGGAGAGATAACTATGGCTACACCTTC. Translation: CASSQKTGRDNYGYTF.

The gene calls are TRBV18 and TRBJ2-7, with TRBD1 matching over 9 bases. In germline, CDR1 is KGHSH, CDR2 LQKENI. The CDR3 is 17 amino acids. Trimming removed 3 bases from V and 7 bases from J; junction bases left unmatched: 16. DNA for the CDR3: TGTGCCAGCTCACCCATCTTTAAGGGACAGGGTCGGGGGGAGCAGTACTTC. It specifies CASSPIFKGQGRGEQYF.

The chain is built from TRBV5-4 and TRBJ2-7, with 7 bases aligning to TRBD2. Germline loops: CDR1 SGHNT, CDR2 YYREEE (reference sequence). The CDR3 is 16 amino acids. Trimming removed 6 bases from V and 0 bases from J; junction bases left unmatched: 12. The chain's CDR3 is CASKASGLAASYEQYF. In DNA form, the CDR3 reads TGTGCCAGCAAGGCGTCCGGGCTAGCGGCCTCCTACGAGCAGTACTTC.

The chain combines TRBV27 with TRBJ2-5, with a possible D match to TRBD1 (7 bases). Germline CDR1 is MNHEY and CDR2 is SMNVEV (reference sequence). V lost 6 bases and J lost 5, with 16 bases in between. The CDR3 contains 14 residues. The CDR3 DNA is TGTGCCAGCAGGACGGGCAGGGGGGTTGAGACCCAGTACTTC. Its translation is CASRTGRGVETQYF.

Only a few counts were recorded for this clone. Here the CDR3 reads CASSVSGHKNIQYF. In nucleotides, the CDR3 is TGTGCCAGCAGTGTAAGCGGGCACAAAAACATTCAGTACTTC. V gene TRBV27 combines with J gene TRBJ2-4, with D perhaps matching TRBD2 (6 bases). The CDR3 is made up of 14 amino acids. Trimming stripped 5 bases from V and 3 bases from J, with 11 bases between. Germline CDR1 MNHEY, CDR2 SMNVEV (reference sequence).